This T cell receptor (beta chain) was sequenced in a study of T cells in Graves' hyperthyroidism and ophthalmopathy. Study-level background: Peripheral blood specimens were obtained at initial diagnosis, prior to any treatment. Study-wide findings and caveats: Blood samples included most of the expanded thyroid clonotypes exceeding 0.001.

Newly diagnosed patients aged 18 to 65 had hyperthyroidism of under 2 months' duration. The study based diagnoses on clinical symptoms, serum thyroxine and TRAb, thyroid ultrasound and orbital computed tomography. V was trimmed by 6 bases and J by 0 bases, leaving 6 bases between them. The CDR3 runs 14 residues. The sample holds many counts of this clonotype. Antigen: not known. Regions amplified from RNA transcripts were the TCR beta CDR3 regions. Researchers ran a first-round RT-PCR on the TCR CDR3 using the HTBI primer set. One entry per CDR3 protein results from TCRdb running MiXCR on the multiplex PCR reads. The sample has some 550,000 distinct CDR3 sequences, around 20% seen once.

The genes are TRBV12-3 or TRBV12-4 and TRBJ2-6; D is uncertain. This sequence was found in a man younger than 35 with Graves' hyperthyroidism. Sequencing used blood. The CDR3 bases are TGTGCCAGCAGAAGGAACTCTGGGGCCAACGTCCTGACTTTC. Protein: CASRRNSGANVLTF.